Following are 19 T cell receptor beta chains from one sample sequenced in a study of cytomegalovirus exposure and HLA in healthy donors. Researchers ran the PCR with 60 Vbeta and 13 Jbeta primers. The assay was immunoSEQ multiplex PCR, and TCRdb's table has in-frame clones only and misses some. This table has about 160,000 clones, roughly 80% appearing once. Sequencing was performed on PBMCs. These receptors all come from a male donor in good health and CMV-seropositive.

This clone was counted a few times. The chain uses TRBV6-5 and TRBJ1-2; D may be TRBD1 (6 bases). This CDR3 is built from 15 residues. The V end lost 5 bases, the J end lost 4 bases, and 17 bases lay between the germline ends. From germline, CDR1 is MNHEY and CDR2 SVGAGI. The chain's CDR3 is CASSIGTPTLYGYTF. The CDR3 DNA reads TGTGCCAGCAGTATCGGGACACCCACTCTCTATGGCTACACCTTC.

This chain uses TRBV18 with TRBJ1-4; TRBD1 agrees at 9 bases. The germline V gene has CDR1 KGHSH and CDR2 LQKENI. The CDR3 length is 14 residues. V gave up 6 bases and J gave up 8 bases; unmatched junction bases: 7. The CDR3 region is CASSRDRAREKLFF. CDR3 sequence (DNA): TGTGCCAGCTCTCGGGACAGGGCGCGAGAAAAACTGTTTTTT.

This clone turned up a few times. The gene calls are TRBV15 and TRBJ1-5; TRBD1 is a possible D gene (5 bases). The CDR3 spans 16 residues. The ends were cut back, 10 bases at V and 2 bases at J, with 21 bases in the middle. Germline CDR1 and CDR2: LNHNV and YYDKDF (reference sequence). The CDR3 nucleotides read TGTGCCAGGGGGGGGGTCTCCAGCACTCGCAATCAGCCCCAGCATTTT. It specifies CARGGVSSTRNQPQHF. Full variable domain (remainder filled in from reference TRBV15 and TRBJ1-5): DAMVIQNPRYQVTQFGKPVTLSCSQTLNHNVMYWYQQKSSQAPKLLFHYYDKDFNNEADTPDNFQSRRPNTSFCFLDIRSPGLGDTAMYLCARGGVSSTRNQPQHFGDGTRLSIL.

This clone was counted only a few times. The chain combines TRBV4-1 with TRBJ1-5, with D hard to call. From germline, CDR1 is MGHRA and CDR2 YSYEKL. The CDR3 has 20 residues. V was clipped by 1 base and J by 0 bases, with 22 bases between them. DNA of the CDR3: TGCGCCAGCAGCCAAGCGGGCCTTAGGGCTATAGGAGGTAGCAATCAGCCCCAGCATTTT. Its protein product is CASSQAGLRAIGGSNQPQHF.

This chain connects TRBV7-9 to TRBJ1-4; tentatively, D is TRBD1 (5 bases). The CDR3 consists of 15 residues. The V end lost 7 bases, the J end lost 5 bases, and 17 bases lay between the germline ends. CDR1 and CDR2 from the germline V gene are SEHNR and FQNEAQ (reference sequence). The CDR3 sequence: CASTSVGAHNEKLFF. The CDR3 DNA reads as TGTGCCAGCACCTCCGTAGGGGCTCACAATGAAAAACTGTTTTTT.

CDR3 coding DNA: TGTGCCAGCAGTTTAAGAGGCACGGCCGACACCGGGGAGCTGTTTTTT. Amino acids: CASSLRGTADTGELFF. J is TRBJ2-2 and V is TRBV27; D call uncertain. Germline CDR1 is MNHEY and CDR2 is SMNVEV (reference sequence). Between the trimmed V and J ends, which lost 2 bases and 3 bases, there was a span of 13 bases. This CDR3 region has 16 residues.

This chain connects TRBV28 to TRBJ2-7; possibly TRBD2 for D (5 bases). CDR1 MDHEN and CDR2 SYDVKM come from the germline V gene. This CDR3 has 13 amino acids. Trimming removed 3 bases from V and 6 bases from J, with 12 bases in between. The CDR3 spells CASSFERRLEQYF. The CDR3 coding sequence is TGTGCCAGCAGTTTCGAGCGGAGGCTCGAGCAGTACTTC.

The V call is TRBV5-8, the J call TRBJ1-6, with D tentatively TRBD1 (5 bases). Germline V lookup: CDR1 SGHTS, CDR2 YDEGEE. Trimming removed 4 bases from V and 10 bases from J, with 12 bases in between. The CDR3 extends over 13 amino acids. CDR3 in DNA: TGTGCCAGCAGCCGGAGGGGTTGGTCACCCCTCCACTTT. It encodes CASSRRGWSPLHF.

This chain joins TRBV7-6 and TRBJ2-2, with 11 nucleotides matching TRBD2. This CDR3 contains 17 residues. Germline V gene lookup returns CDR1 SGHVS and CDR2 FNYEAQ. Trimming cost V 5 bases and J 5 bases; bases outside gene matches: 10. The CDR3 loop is CASSHSRTSGLTGELFF. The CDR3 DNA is TGTGCCAGCAGCCACTCAAGGACTAGCGGGCTAACCGGGGAGCTGTTTTTT.

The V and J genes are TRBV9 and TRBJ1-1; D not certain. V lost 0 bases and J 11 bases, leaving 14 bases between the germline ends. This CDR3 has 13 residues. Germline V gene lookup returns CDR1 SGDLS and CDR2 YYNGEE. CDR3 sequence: CASSVGVAVEAFF. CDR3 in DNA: TGTGCCAGCAGCGTAGGCGTAGCGGTGGAGGCTTTCTTT.

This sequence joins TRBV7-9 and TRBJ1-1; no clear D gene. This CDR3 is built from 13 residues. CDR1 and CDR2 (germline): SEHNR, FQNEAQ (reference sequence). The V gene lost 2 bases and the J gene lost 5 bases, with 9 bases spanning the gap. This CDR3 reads CASSLIAATEAFF. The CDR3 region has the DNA TGTGCCAGCAGCTTAATCGCGGCAACTGAAGCTTTCTTT.

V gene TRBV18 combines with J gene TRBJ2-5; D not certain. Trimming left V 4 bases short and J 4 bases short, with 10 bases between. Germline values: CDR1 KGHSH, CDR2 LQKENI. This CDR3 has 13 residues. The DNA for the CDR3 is TGTGCCAGCTCACGGCTAGAAAGAGAGACCCAGTACTTC. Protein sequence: CASSRLERETQYF.

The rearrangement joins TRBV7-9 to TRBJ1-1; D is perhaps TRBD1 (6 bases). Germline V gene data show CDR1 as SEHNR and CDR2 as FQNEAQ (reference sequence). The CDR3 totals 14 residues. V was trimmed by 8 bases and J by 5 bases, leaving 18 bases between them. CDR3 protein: CASYQRGAGTEAFF. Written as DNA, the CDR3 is TGTGCCAGCTACCAGCGGGGGGCAGGGACTGAAGCTTTCTTT.

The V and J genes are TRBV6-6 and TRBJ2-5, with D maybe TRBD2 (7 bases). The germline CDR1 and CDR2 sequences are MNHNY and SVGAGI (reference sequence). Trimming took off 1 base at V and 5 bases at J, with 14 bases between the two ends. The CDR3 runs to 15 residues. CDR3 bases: TGTGCCAGCAGTTACTGGAGGGGAGGGGGGGAGACCCAGTACTTC. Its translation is CASSYWRGGGETQYF.

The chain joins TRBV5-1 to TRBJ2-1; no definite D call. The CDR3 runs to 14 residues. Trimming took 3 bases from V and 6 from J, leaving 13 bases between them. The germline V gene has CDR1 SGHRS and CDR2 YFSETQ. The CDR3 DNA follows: TGCGCCAGCAGCTCCGGTGGAGCGAGCAATGAGCAGTTCTTC. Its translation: CASSSGGASNEQFF.

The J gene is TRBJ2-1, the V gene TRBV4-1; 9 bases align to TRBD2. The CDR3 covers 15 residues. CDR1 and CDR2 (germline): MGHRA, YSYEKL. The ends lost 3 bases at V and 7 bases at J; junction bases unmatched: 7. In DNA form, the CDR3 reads TGCGCCAGCAGCCAGTTGGGACTAGCAACAAATGAGCAGTTCTTC. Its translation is CASSQLGLATNEQFF.

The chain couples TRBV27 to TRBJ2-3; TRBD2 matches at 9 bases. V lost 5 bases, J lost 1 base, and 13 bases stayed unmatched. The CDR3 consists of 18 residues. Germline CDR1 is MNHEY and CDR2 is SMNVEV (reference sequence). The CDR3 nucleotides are TGTGCCAGCAGTCTATTTCCCTTAGCGGGAGCCGGCACAGATACGCAGTATTTT. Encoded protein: CASSLFPLAGAGTDTQYF.

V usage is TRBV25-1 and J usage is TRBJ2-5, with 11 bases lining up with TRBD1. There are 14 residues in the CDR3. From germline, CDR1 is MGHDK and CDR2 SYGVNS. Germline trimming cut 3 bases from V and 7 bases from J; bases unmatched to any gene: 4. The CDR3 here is CASSEGTGGGTQYF. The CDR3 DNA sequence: TGTGCCAGCAGTGAGGGGACAGGGGGGGGGACCCAGTACTTC.

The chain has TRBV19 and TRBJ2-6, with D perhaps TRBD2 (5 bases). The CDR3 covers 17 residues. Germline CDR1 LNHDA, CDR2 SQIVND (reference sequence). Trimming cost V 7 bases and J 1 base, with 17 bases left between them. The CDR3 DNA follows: TGTGCCAGTATCTCGATCCGGGGTGCTTCTGGGGCCAACGTCCTGACTTTC. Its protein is CASISIRGASGANVLTF.